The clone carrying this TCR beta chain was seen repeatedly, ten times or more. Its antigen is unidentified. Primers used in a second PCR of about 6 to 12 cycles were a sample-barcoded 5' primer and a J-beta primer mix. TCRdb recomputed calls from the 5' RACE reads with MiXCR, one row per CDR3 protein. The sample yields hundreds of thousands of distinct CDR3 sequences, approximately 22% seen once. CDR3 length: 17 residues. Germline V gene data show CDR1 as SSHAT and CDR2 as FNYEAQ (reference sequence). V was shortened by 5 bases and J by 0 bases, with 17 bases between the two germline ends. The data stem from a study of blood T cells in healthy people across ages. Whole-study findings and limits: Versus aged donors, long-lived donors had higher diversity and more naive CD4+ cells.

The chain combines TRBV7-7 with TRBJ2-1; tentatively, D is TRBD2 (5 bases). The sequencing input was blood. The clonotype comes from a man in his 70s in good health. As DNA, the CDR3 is TGTGCCAGCAGCCCTAGGACGGGAACCGGCTCCTACAATGAGCAGTTCTTC. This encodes CASSPRTGTGSYNEQFF.